The count of the clone carrying this T cell receptor beta chain is one. No antigen is known for it. These data are taken from a study of T-cell memory formation after mild COVID-19. Across the whole study: For the most part, TCR clusters were specific to one donor. Study conclusions and caveats: Pre-infection memory already had some responding clones, implying cross-reactive memory joined. Proof of SARS-CoV-2 specificity was absent for the second-wave clones that crested on day 37.

5'RACE primed from the constant segment yielded TCR alpha and TCR beta cDNA libraries bearing sample barcodes and UMIs. TCRdb reprocessed the 5' RACE reads via MiXCR and lists one record per CDR3 protein. The top ten clones hold 20% to 25% of a sample with 400,000 to 500,000 distinct CDR3 sequences, roughly 18% of them seen once. The TCR originated in a man aged 18 to 29 who had mild COVID-19 (a few samples of this study predate the infection). Cell type and time point are not known. Sequenced input: PBMCs or a T cell subset sorted from them (not recorded which).

The CDR3 sequence is CASSQVPRGVRGYTF. DNA of the CDR3: TGCGCCAGCAGCCAAGTCCCTAGGGGAGTAAGAGGCTACACCTTC. V is TRBV4-1 and J is TRBJ1-2; D is perhaps TRBD1 (5 bases). Trimming stripped 1 base from V and 8 bases from J, with 17 bases between. The CDR3 has 15 residues. The germline CDR1 and CDR2 sequences are MGHRA and YSYEKL.